Each of the 2 T cell receptor beta chains below was sequenced from the same sample in a study of T-cell memory formation after mild COVID-19. TCRdb redid the calling of the 5' RACE reads with MiXCR, one entry per CDR3 protein. The sample lists fewer than 550,000 distinct CDR3 sequences; around 19% were seen once. Sequenced sample: PBMCs or a T cell subset sorted from them (not recorded which). These receptors were obtained from an adult woman who had mild COVID-19 (a few samples of this study predate the infection). Cell type and time point are not known.

This clonotype has a count of ten or more. V gene TRBV4-2 combines with J gene TRBJ2-3, with a tentative D call TRBD2 (6 bases). Germline CDR1 reads LGHNA; CDR2 reads YNFKEQ. V was shortened by 2 bases and J by 4 bases, with 19 bases between the two germline ends. The CDR3 is made up of 17 amino acids. CDR3 coding DNA: TGTGCCAGCAGCCAATCCCCCGCGGGGTTGGTAGCAGATACGCAGTATTTT. Translation: CASSQSPAGLVADTQYF.

This clonotype was seen only a few times. The chain recombines TRBV7-9 with TRBJ2-2, with 8 bases that match TRBD2. Per germline, CDR1 SEHNR and CDR2 FQNEAQ (reference sequence). This CDR3 has 15 amino acids. V trimming: 3 bases; J trimming: 7 bases; junction bases outside the gene matches: 7. This chain's CDR3 is CASSFSGGFGGELFF. The CDR3 DNA reads TGTGCCAGCAGCTTCAGCGGGGGCTTCGGCGGGGAGCTGTTTTTT.